One and the same sample provided the 29 T cell receptor beta chains below, sequenced in a study of T cell responses to AZD1222 COVID-19 vaccine. Repertoires were generated with immunoSEQ multiplex PCR, while TCRdb's copy carries only in-frame clones and drops some. The data show over 85,000 clones, around 82% seen once. The material sequenced was peripheral blood, taken on day 0 of AZD1222 vaccination. The receptor source for this set is an adult in good health.

This rearrangement joins TRBV4-1 to TRBJ2-1; perhaps TRBD2 as D (5 bases). Germline V gene sequence: CDR1 MGHRA, CDR2 YSYEKL. V dropped 1 base and J dropped 4 bases, with 8 bases sitting between them. This CDR3 region has 14 residues. The CDR3: CASSQVGGYNEQFF. As DNA, the CDR3 is TGCGCCAGCAGCCAAGTCGGCGGGTACAATGAGCAGTTCTTC.

The chain uses TRBV12-3 or TRBV12-4 and TRBJ1-2; 10 nucleotides agree with TRBD1. The J segment lost 5 bases and the V segment lost 10 bases, leaving 7 bases of the junction unmatched. CDR3 length: 13 amino acids. CDR3 loop: CATNDRGQYGYTF. CDR3 nucleotides: TGTGCCACTAACGACAGGGGGCAATATGGCTACACCTTC.

CDR3 coding DNA: TGCAGCGCCCCATCACAGGGGAGGAGCACTGAAGCTTTCTTT. This translates into CSAPSQGRSTEAFF. This chain connects TRBV29-1 to TRBJ1-1; 7 positions match TRBD1. Germline CDR1 and CDR2: SQVTM and ANQGSEA. The CDR3 loop spans 14 amino acids. The V and J ends lost 7 bases and 4 bases, in that order; junction bases with no gene match: 12.

The rearrangement uses TRBV24-1 and TRBJ2-1; 13 nucleotides align to TRBD2. CDR3 length: 18 residues. Germline CDR1 is KGHDR and CDR2 is SFDVKD. V gave up 4 bases and J gave up 1 base; unmatched junction bases: 6. CDR3 sequence: CATSDRTSGRASYNEQFF. CDR3 in DNA: TGTGCCACCAGTGACCGAACTAGCGGGAGGGCTTCCTACAATGAGCAGTTCTTC.

The chain joins TRBV23-1 to TRBJ1-6; D might be TRBD1 (5 bases). TRBV23-1 is an open reading frame, and its role is uncertain. The CDR3 is made up of 20 amino acids. V gave up 3 bases and J gave up 0 bases, with 21 bases separating them. CDR3: CASSHCEGHKKSSYNSPLHF. CDR3 nucleotides: TGCGCCAGCAGTCATTGCGAGGGGCACAAGAAAAGCTCCTATAATTCACCCCTCCACTTT.

This chain uses TRBV14 with TRBJ2-1; a possible D gene is TRBD2 (6 bases). The length of the CDR3 is 14 residues. CDR1 is SGHDN, CDR2 FVKESK, per germline. The V end was cut by 4 bases, the J end by 5 bases, with 12 bases between. CDR3 sequence reads: CASSLLGTHNEQFF. DNA of the CDR3: TGTGCCAGCAGCCTCTTGGGGACTCACAATGAGCAGTTCTTC.

This clone was seen more than once but under ten times. This chain uses TRBV5-1 with TRBJ1-2; the D gene is possibly TRBD1 (5 bases). Between the trimmed V and J ends, which lost 0 bases and 6 bases, there was a span of 18 bases. The CDR3 consists of 16 residues. Germline-derived CDR1 and CDR2 are SGHRS and YFSETQ. CDR3 DNA: TGCGCCAGCAGCTTGGCGGCGGAGCCGAGAGGGGATGGCTACACCTTC. Its protein product is CASSLAAEPRGDGYTF.

This clone was picked up one time. This rearrangement joins TRBV3-1 (or the pseudogene TRBV3-2) to TRBJ1-2; the match to TRBD1 covers 9 bases. There are 14 residues in the CDR3. V trimming: 5 bases; J trimming: 7 bases; junction bases outside the gene matches: 8. In germline, CDR1 is LGHDT, CDR2 YNNKEL (reference sequence). CDR3 sequence reads: CASSSRDRVRGYTF. Here the CDR3 DNA reads TGTGCCAGCAGCTCCCGGGACAGGGTGCGTGGCTACACCTTC.

The chain links TRBV3-1 (or the pseudogene TRBV3-2) to TRBJ1-1, with D unclear. Trimming stripped 4 bases from V and 2 bases from J, with 11 bases between. CDR1 and CDR2 from the germline V gene are LGHDT and YNNKEL (reference sequence). CDR3 size: 14 residues. The CDR3 is CASSLKGGNTEAFF. The CDR3, as DNA: TGTGCCAGCAGCCTCAAGGGAGGTAACACTGAAGCTTTCTTT.

The rearrangement uses TRBV4-2 and TRBJ2-2; TRBD2 agrees at 10 bases. Germline CDR1 and CDR2: LGHNA and YNFKEQ. The length of the CDR3 is 16 residues. With 1 base clipped from V and 6 bases from J, the junction kept 5 bases outside the gene matches. CDR3 sequence: CASSQVGTSVSGELFF. The DNA of the CDR3 is TGTGCCAGCAGCCAAGTGGGGACTAGCGTTTCCGGGGAGCTGTTTTTT.

In its sample, this clone was seen a few times. The chain couples TRBV9 to TRBJ1-2; TRBD1 might be the D (5 bases). The CDR3 is 15 amino acids. V lost 4 bases and J 4 bases, leaving 17 bases between the germline ends. Per the germline V gene, CDR1 is SGDLS and CDR2 is YYNGEE. CDR3 in DNA: TGTGCCAGCAGCCCGAACCGGGGGAGTGGCTATGGCTACACCTTC. It yields the protein CASSPNRGSGYGYTF.

V and J are TRBV7-8 and TRBJ2-7; TRBD1 matches 8 bases. The germline V gene has CDR1 SGHVS and CDR2 FQNEAQ. J gave up 1 base and V 3 bases, and 5 bases lay outside the gene matches. The CDR3 spans 15 residues. CDR3 in DNA: TGTGCCAGCAGCTTTATCGGGACAGGTTCCTACGAGCAGTACTTC. This translates into CASSFIGTGSYEQYF.

The V call is TRBV28, the J call TRBJ2-7; no clear D gene. Germline V gives CDR1 MDHEN, CDR2 SYDVKM. The CDR3 spans 12 residues. Between the trimmed V and J ends, which lost 5 bases and 1 base, there was a span of 6 bases. The CDR3 bases are TGTGCCAGCAGTGAAAGGTCCTACGAGCAGTACGTC. Encoded protein: CASSERSYEQYV.

CDR3 DNA sequence: TGTGCCACCAGTGATAACAAGGACCTCTACAATGAGCAGTTCTTC. Translated: CATSDNKDLYNEQFF. This chain connects TRBV24-1 to TRBJ2-1; D gene ambiguous. Germline loops: CDR1 KGHDR, CDR2 SFDVKD. Deletions cut 3 bases from V and 3 bases from J, with 11 bases between. The CDR3 extends over 15 amino acids.

The J gene is TRBJ2-2, the V gene TRBV24-1; D may be TRBD2 (5 bases). The CDR3 has 13 amino acids. Trimming removed 4 bases at V and 5 bases at J, with 7 bases between. The V gene's germline CDR1 is KGHDR and CDR2 SFDVKD. The CDR3 loop is CATSEDLTGELFF. The CDR3 DNA is TGTGCCACCAGTGAGGACTTAACCGGGGAGCTGTTTTTT.

V gene TRBV9 combines with J gene TRBJ2-1; 13 nucleotides agree with TRBD2. Germline lookup yields CDR1 SGDLS and CDR2 YYNGEE. This CDR3 spans 15 amino acids. V shed 3 bases and J 7 bases; nucleotides not matched to a gene: 4. The CDR3 DNA is TGTGCCAGCAGCGGAGGACTAGCGGGGGATAATGAGCAGTTCTTC. It specifies CASSGGLAGDNEQFF.

The chain couples TRBV19 to TRBJ1-2, with TRBD1 identical over 9 bases. After removal of 3 bases from V and 6 bases from J, the junction contained 2 bases not matched to a gene. This CDR3 region has 13 residues. Germline CDR1 reads LNHDA; CDR2 reads SQIVND (reference sequence). The CDR3 sequence: CASSITGGNGYTF. The CDR3 DNA is TGTGCCAGTAGTATTACAGGGGGCAATGGCTACACCTTC.

The chain links TRBV7-9 to TRBJ1-5; 10 nucleotides line up with TRBD1. The CDR3 covers 18 residues. The trim removed 5 bases at V and 1 base at J, leaving 11 bases unmatched. Germline values: CDR1 SEHNR, CDR2 FQNEAQ (reference sequence). The CDR3 DNA reads as TGTGCCAGCAGCGCAGCCGGGACAGGGGCCCTGAGCAATCAGCCCCAGCATTTT. Its protein is CASSAAGTGALSNQPQHF.

The rearrangement joins TRBV7-2 to TRBJ2-5; 10 bases agree with TRBD1. This CDR3 comprises 17 residues. With 0 bases clipped from V and 2 bases from J, the junction kept 6 bases outside the gene matches. Germline CDR1 and CDR2: SGHTA and FQGNSA. CDR3 DNA: TGTGCCAGCAGCTTAGCAACGGGACAGGGGTTACAAGAGACCCAGTACTTC. It encodes CASSLATGQGLQETQYF.

V usage is TRBV7-2 and J usage is TRBJ1-1; a possible D gene is TRBD1 (5 bases). This CDR3 comprises 13 residues. Trimming shortened V by 6 bases and J by 2 bases, and 10 bases separated the two germline ends. Germline lookup yields CDR1 SGHTA and CDR2 FQGNSA. The CDR3 region has the DNA TGTGCCAGCAGTGTTCAGGGAAACACTGAAGCTTTCTTT. Encoded protein: CASSVQGNTEAFF.

This clone has a single count. This chain joins TRBV24-1 and TRBJ2-3; 8 nucleotides match TRBD2. J lost 1 base, V lost 1 base, and 12 bases had no gene match. Germline CDR1 KGHDR, CDR2 SFDVKD. This CDR3 is built from 19 residues. This CDR3 is CATSDFTPGGPSGTDTQYF. The CDR3 bases are TGTGCCACCAGTGATTTTACGCCGGGGGGGCCTAGTGGCACAGATACGCAGTATTTT.

A single count supports this clone. This rearrangement joins TRBV7-9 to TRBJ1-4, with D possibly being TRBD1 (6 bases). V was pared by 5 bases and J by 3 bases, with 13 bases between. CDR3 length: 15 amino acids. Germline V lookup: CDR1 SEHNR, CDR2 FQNEAQ (reference sequence). Written as DNA, the CDR3 is TGTGCCAGCAGCCCTGCAGGACAGCCTAATGAAAAACTGTTTTTT. Amino acids: CASSPAGQPNEKLFF.

The chain employs TRBV20-1 and TRBJ1-5; possible D gene TRBD1, 5 bases. V dropped 3 bases and J dropped 2 bases, with 14 bases sitting between them. Germline loops: CDR1 DFQATT, CDR2 SNEGSKA (reference sequence). This CDR3 spans 15 amino acids. CDR3 in amino acids: CSASSRQGGNQPQHF. Written as DNA, the CDR3 is TGCAGTGCTAGTTCACGGCAGGGCGGCAATCAGCCCCAGCATTTT.

V usage is TRBV14 and J usage is TRBJ2-2; D gene unclear. The CDR3 runs to 14 residues. The V gene lost 5 bases and the J gene lost 1 base, with 8 bases spanning the gap. From germline, CDR1 is SGHDN and CDR2 FVKESK. The CDR3 loop is CASSFTRNTGELFF. DNA of the CDR3: TGTGCCAGCAGCTTTACTCGGAACACCGGGGAGCTGTTTTTT.

The sample holds a few counts of this clone. V usage is TRBV7-2 and J usage is TRBJ1-5, with D tentatively TRBD1 (6 bases). This CDR3 region has 17 residues. V was cut by 0 bases and J by 3 bases, with 15 bases left in between. Germline V gene lookup returns CDR1 SGHTA and CDR2 FQGNSA. CDR3 sequence: CASSLAGAGVNNQPQHF. The CDR3 DNA follows: TGTGCCAGCAGCTTAGCGGGGGCAGGAGTCAACAATCAGCCCCAGCATTTT.

This clone has just one count. The rearrangement links TRBV24-1 to TRBJ2-4; D unclear. This CDR3 is built from 14 residues. The germline gives CDR1 KGHDR, CDR2 SFDVKD. V was shortened by 0 bases and J by 9 bases, with 11 bases between the two germline ends. CDR3 in DNA: TGTGCCACCAGTGATTTGGGACCCCCGTCCATTCAGTACTTC. Translating gives CATSDLGPPSIQYF.

The gene calls are TRBV11-3 and TRBJ1-2; TRBD1 aligns across 8 bases. The V gene end was trimmed by 5 bases and the J gene end by 6 bases; junction bases not matched to a gene: 8. The CDR3 has 14 amino acids. CDR1 SGHNT and CDR2 YENEEA come from the germline V gene. The chain's CDR3 is CASSHLTGGDGYTF. CDR3 coding DNA: TGTGCCAGCAGCCATCTCACAGGGGGGGATGGCTACACCTTC. Looking up the rest from reference TRBV11-3 and TRBJ1-2 gives the full variable domain: EAGVVQSPRYKIIEKKQPVAFWCNPISGHNTLYWYLQNLGQGPELLIRYENEEAVDDSQLPKDRFSAERLKGVDSTLKIQPAELGDSAVYLCASSHLTGGDGYTFGSGTRLTVV.

The V and J genes are TRBV5-4 and TRBJ1-2; D not certain. The germline V gene has CDR1 SGHNT and CDR2 YYREEE (reference sequence). This CDR3 spans 13 amino acids. V was pared by 4 bases and J by 4 bases, with 11 bases between. As DNA, the CDR3 is TGTGCCAGCAGCAGTACAGTGCGCTATGGCTACACCTTC. Translating gives CASSSTVRYGYTF.

This clone was seen only once. In DNA form, the CDR3 reads TGTGCCAGCAGCGTAGTGATGAACACCGGGGAGCTGTTTTTT. It codes for CASSVVMNTGELFF. The chain joins TRBV9 to TRBJ2-2; no clear D gene. Per germline, CDR1 SGDLS and CDR2 YYNGEE. The CDR3 consists of 14 residues. V lost 0 bases and J 1 base, leaving 4 bases between the germline ends.